This is a list of T cell receptor beta chains from one sample in a study of shared clonotypes between healthy human individuals. Here immunoSEQ multiplex PCR was the method, and the copy in TCRdb shows in-frame clones only, minus some. The profile shows approximately 2.1 million clones, roughly 93% of them singletons. Sequenced material: naive CD4+ T cells from PBMCs. These receptors all come from a man in his late teens or twenties in good health. Some clones in this sample may be carry-over from other donors' samples. CDR3s include the opening cysteine and the closing phenylalanine or tryptophan. A D gene is named only where the DNA matches it firmly. Not all rows give a size; the values are once, few, many and, for expanded clones, a class.

j_call clone_size v_call d_call cdr3_nt cdr3_aa
TRBJ2-4 NA TRBV6-5 NA TGTGCCAGCAAGCCATGGACAGACAAAAACATTCAGTACTTC CASKPWTDKNIQYF
TRBJ1-1 NA TRBV7-3 NA TGTGCCAGCAGCTTACAGGGGTCGGGCACTGAAGCTTTCTTT CASSLQGSGTEAFF
TRBJ2-5 few TRBV4-1 NA TGCGCCAGCAGCCAAGGGGGAGAGACCCAGTACTTC CASSQGGETQYF
TRBJ2-4 NA TRBV28 TRBD2 TGTGCCAGCAGTTTGGCGGGAGATTTAAAAAACATTCAGTACTTC CASSLAGDLKNIQYF
TRBJ2-7 NA TRBV6-1 NA TGTGCCAGCAGTGAAGCGCCTTGGTACGAGCAGTACTTC CASSEAPWYEQYF
TRBJ2-5 NA TRBV2 TRBD1 TGTGCCAGCAGTGCGGGACAGAGGGAGACCCAGTACTTC CASSAGQRETQYF
TRBJ2-2 NA TRBV5-1 NA TGCGCCAGCAGCCGACTCACCGGGACCTATAACACCGGGGAGCTGTTTTTT CASSRLTGTYNTGELFF
TRBJ2-7 NA TRBV6-1 TRBD1 TGTGCCAGCAGTGCTAGGGGGCTCACCTACGAGCAGTACTTC CASSARGLTYEQYF
TRBJ1-6 NA TRBV15 TRBD1 TGTGCCACCAGCAGCTATACGGGACAGCATAATTCACCCCTCCACTTT CATSSYTGQHNSPLHF
TRBJ1-2 NA TRBV6-5 NA TGTGCCAGCAGTTACTTTGGGGGGTATGGCTACACCTTC CASSYFGGYGYTF
TRBJ2-1 once TRBV11-2 NA TGTGCCAGCAGCTCCAGGGGGGCAGACTACAGCTCCTACAATGAGCAGTTCTTC CASSSRGADYSSYNEQFF
TRBJ2-5 once TRBV2 TRBD1 TGTGCCAGCAGGGAGGGGACAGGGGCCCAAGAGACCCAGTACTTC CASREGTGAQETQYF
TRBJ1-5 NA TRBV4-1 NA TGCGCCAGCAGCCAAGCTCCGGAGGGGCGCCCCAATAGCAATCAGCCCCAGCATTTT CASSQAPEGRPNSNQPQHF
TRBJ2-1 NA TRBV5-5 NA TGTGCCAGCAGCTTCCGGTCTACCACCTCCTACAATGAGCAGTTCTTC CASSFRSTTSYNEQFF
TRBJ2-3 NA TRBV14 NA TGTGCCAGCAGCCCCTTCGGGGGAACAGATACGCAGTATTTT CASSPFGGTDTQYF
TRBJ2-7 NA TRBV5-1 NA TGCGCCAGCAGCTTGGAACGGGTAGACGGGATCCAGTACTTC CASSLERVDGIQYF
TRBJ1-5 once TRBV6-1 TRBD1 TGTGCCAGCATCGGACAGGGCAATCAGCCCCAGCATTTT CASIGQGNQPQHF
TRBJ2-7 few TRBV29-1 NA TGCAGCGTTGGGGCAGACTCCTACGAGCAGTACTTC CSVGADSYEQYF
TRBJ2-2 NA TRBV6-5 NA TGTGCCAGCAGTTATCAGGGACTGAAGTGGGCCGGGGAGCTGTTTTTT CASSYQGLKWAGELFF
TRBJ1-1 NA TRBV2 NA TGTGCCAGCAGTGTAACAGGCCGAGCTTTCTTT CASSVTGRAFF
TRBJ2-2 once TRBV2 TRBD1 TGTGCCAGCACCCAGCAGGGGGCAACGAACACCGGGGAGCTGTTTTTT CASTQQGATNTGELFF
TRBJ1-1 NA TRBV7-2 NA TGTGCCAGCAGCTTAGGTGGGGTCCCGAACACTGAAGCTTTCTTT CASSLGGVPNTEAFF
TRBJ1-1 few TRBV5-1 NA TGCGCCAGCAGCTTGGGGCAGGCCGATGAAGCTTTCTTT CASSLGQADEAFF
TRBJ2-5 NA TRBV5-4 NA TGTGCCAGCAGCTTCTACGGGGGTTGGGAAGAGACCCAGTACTTC CASSFYGGWEETQYF
TRBJ2-3 NA TRBV5-4 TRBD2 TGTGCCAGCAGCTTGGGGGGTAGGTCCCCGGGAGGAGATACGCAGTATTTT CASSLGGRSPGGDTQYF
TRBJ2-5 NA TRBV28 TRBD1 TGTGCCAGCAGTGCCCACCTAGGGGGCCGTGAGACCCAGTACTTC CASSAHLGGRETQYF
TRBJ2-5 NA TRBV28 TRBD1 TGTGCCAGCAGCCTCCGGGACAGACAAGAGACCCAGTACTTC CASSLRDRQETQYF
TRBJ2-5 NA TRBV28 TRBD1 TGTGCCAGCAGTCCGACGACAGGGGGCGCGGAGACCCAGTACTTC CASSPTTGGAETQYF
TRBJ1-5 NA TRBV27 NA TGTGCCAGCAGAAAAACAGGGAGCAATCAGCCCCAGCATTTT CASRKTGSNQPQHF
TRBJ1-1 few TRBV9 NA TGTGCCAGCAGCGTAGTCTCGAACACTGAAGCTTTCTTT CASSVVSNTEAFF
TRBJ2-1 NA TRBV4-1 NA TGCGCCAGCAGCCAACTGGATAGCTCCTACAATGAGCAGTTCTTC CASSQLDSSYNEQFF